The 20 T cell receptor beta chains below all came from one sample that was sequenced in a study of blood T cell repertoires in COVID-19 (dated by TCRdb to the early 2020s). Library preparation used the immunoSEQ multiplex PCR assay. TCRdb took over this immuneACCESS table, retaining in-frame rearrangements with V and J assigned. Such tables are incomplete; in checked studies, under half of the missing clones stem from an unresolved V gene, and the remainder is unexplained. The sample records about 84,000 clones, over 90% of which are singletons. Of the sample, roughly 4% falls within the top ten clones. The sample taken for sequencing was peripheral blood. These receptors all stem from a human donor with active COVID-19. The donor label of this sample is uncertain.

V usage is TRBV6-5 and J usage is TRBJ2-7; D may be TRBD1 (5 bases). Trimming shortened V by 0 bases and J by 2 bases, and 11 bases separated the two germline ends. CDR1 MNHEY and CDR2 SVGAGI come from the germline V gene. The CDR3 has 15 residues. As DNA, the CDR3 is TGTGCCAGCAGTTACTCGACCTGGGGCCCCTACGAGCAGTACTTC. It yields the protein CASSYSTWGPYEQYF.

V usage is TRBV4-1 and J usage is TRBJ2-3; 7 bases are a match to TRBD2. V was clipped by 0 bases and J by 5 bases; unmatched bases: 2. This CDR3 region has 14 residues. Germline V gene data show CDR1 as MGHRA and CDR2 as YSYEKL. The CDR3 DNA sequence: TGCGCCAGCAGCCAAGAGGGAGGGATAGATACGCAGTATTTT. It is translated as CASSQEGGIDTQYF.

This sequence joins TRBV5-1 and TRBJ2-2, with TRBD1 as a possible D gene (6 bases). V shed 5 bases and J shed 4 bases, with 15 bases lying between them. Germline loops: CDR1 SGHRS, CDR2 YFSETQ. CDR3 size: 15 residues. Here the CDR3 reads CASSPGTQTTGELFF. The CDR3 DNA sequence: TGCGCCAGCAGTCCCGGGACACAGACCACCGGGGAGCTGTTTTTT.

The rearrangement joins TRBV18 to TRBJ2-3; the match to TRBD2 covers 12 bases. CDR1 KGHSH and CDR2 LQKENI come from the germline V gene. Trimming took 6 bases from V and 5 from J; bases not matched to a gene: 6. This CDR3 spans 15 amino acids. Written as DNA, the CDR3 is TGTGCCAGCTCCCTACTAGCGGGGGGAGGAGATACGCAGTATTTT. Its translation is CASSLLAGGGDTQYF.

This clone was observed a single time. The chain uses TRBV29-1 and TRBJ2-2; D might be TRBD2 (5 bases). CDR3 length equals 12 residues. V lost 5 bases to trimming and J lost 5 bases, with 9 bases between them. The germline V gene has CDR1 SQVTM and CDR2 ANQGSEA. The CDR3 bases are TGCAGCGTTTTACTAGGTACCGGGGAGCTGTTTTTT. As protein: CSVLLGTGELFF.

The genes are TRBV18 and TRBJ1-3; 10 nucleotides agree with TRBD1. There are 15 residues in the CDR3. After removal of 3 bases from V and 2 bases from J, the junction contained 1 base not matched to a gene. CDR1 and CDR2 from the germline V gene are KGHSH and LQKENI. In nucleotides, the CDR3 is TGTGCCAGCTCACCGACAGGGGGCCCTGGAAACACCATATATTTT. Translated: CASSPTGGPGNTIYF.

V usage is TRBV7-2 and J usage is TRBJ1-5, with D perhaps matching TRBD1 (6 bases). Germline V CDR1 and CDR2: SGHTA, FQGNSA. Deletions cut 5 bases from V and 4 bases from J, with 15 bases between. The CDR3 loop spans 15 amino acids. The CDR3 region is CASSLLRTANQPQHF. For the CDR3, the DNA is TGTGCCAGCAGCCTGCTCCGGACAGCGAATCAGCCCCAGCATTTT.

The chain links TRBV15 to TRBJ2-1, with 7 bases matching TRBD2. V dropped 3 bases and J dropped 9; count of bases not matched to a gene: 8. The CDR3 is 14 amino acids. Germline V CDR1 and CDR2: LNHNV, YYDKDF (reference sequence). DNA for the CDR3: TGTGCCACCAGCAGTCCGGCGGGGGTTGGTGAGCAGTTCTTC. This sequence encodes CATSSPAGVGEQFF.

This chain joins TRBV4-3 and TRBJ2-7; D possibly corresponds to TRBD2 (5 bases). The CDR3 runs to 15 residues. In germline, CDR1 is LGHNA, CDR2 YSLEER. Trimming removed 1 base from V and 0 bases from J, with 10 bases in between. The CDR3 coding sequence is TGCGCCAGCAGCCAAGCTGTGGGGAGCTCCTACGAGCAGTACTTC. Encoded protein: CASSQAVGSSYEQYF.

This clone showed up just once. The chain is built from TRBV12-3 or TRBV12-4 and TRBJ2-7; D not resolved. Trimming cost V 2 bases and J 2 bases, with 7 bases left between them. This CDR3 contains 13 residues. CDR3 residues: CASSLYIPYEQYF. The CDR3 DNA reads TGTGCCAGCAGTTTATACATACCCTACGAGCAGTACTTC.

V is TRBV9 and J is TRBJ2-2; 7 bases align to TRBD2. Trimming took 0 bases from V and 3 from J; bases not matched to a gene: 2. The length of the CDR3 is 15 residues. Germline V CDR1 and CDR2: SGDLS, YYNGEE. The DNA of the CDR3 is TGTGCCAGCAGCGTAGTTGGGGGGGACACCGGGGAGCTGTTTTTT. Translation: CASSVVGGDTGELFF.

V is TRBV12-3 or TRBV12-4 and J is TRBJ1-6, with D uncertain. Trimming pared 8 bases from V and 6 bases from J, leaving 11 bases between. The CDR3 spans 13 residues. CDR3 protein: CASASTSNSPLHF. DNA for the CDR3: TGTGCCAGCGCATCCACGAGTAATTCACCCCTCCACTTT.

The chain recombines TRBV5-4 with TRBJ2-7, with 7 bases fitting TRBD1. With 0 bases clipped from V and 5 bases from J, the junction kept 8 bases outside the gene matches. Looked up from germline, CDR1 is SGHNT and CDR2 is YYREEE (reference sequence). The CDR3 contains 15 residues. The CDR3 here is CASSLARQGRHEQYF. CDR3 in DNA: TGTGCCAGCAGCTTGGCGAGACAGGGTAGGCACGAGCAGTACTTC.

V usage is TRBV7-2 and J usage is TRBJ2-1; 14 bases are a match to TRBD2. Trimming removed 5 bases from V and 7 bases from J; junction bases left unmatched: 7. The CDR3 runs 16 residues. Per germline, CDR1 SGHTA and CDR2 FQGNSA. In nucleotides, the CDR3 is TGTGCCAGCAGCCCGACTAGCGGGAGGGCCGGTAATGAGCAGTTCTTC. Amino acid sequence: CASSPTSGRAGNEQFF.

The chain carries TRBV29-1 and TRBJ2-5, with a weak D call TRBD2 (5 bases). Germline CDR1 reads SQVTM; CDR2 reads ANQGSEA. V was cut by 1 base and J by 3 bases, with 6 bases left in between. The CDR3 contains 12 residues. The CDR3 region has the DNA TGCAGCGTTGAAGGAGGGAAAGAGACCCAGTACTTC. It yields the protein CSVEGGKETQYF.

The CDR3 DNA reads as TGTGCCAGTAGGTCGTCTGGGGCCAACGTCCTGACTTTC. It is translated as CASRSSGANVLTF. The rearrangement joins TRBV19 to TRBJ2-6; no reliable D call. V was cut by 6 bases and J by 1 base, with 4 bases left in between. Germline loops: CDR1 LNHDA, CDR2 SQIVND (reference sequence). The CDR3 runs 13 residues. The variable domain in full, with the rest retrieved from reference TRBV19 and TRBJ2-6, is DGGITQSPKYLFRKEGQNVTLSCEQNLNHDAMYWYRQDPGQGLRLIYYSQIVNDFQKGDIAEGYSVSREKKESFPLTVTSAQKNPTAFYLCASRSSGANVLTFGAGSRLTVL.

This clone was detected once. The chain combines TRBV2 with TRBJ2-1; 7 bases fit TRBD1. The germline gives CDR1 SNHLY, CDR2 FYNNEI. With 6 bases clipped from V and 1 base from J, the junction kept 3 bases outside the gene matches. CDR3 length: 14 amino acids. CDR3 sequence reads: CASSRDSSYNEQFF. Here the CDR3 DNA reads TGTGCCAGCAGCCGGGACAGTTCCTACAATGAGCAGTTCTTC.

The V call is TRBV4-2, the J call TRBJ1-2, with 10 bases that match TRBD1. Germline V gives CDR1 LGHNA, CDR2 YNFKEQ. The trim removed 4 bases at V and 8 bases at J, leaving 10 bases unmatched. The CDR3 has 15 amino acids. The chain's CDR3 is CASSPKRDRGGGYTF. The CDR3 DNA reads TGTGCCAGCAGCCCGAAGCGGGACAGGGGTGGCGGCTACACCTTC.

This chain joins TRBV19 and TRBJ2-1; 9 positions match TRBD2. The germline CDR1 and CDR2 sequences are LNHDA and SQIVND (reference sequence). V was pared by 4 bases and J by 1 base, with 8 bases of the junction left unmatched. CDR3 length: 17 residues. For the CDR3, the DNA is TGTGCCAGTAGTACCCTTCTAGCGGGGCCGTCCTACAATGAGCAGTTCTTC. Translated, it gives CASSTLLAGPSYNEQFF. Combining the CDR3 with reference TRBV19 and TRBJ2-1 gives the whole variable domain DGGITQSPKYLFRKEGQNVTLSCEQNLNHDAMYWYRQDPGQGLRLIYYSQIVNDFQKGDIAEGYSVSREKKESFPLTVTSAQKNPTAFYLCASSTLLAGPSYNEQFFGPGTRLTVL.

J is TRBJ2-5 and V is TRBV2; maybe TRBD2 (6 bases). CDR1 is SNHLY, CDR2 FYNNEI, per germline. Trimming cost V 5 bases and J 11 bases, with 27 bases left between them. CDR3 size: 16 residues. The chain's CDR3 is CASSPRRRSPSGEQYF. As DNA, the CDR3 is TGTGCCAGCAGTCCTAGACGGAGGAGCCCATCGGGGGAGCAGTACTTC.